This T cell receptor (beta chain) was identified in a study of regulatory T cells in long-lasting Graves disease. The sample's time point: newly diagnosed GD, antithyroid drugs for less than 3 months. TCR sequences were obtained from RNA taken from PBMCs. CDR1 and CDR2 from the germline V gene are LGHNA and YSLEER. The CDR3 is made up of 14 amino acids. The V gene lost 0 bases and the J gene lost 10 bases, with 13 bases spanning the gap. Arm-PCR of CDR3 regions with iRepertoire HTBI primers generated TCR beta libraries. MiXCR, applied by TCRdb to the multiplex PCR reads, yields one record per CDR3 protein. This sample has over 350,000 distinct CDR3 sequences, with about 15% found just once. Separately, the same data were catalogued under a study of T cells in Graves' hyperthyroidism and ophthalmopathy.

Here the sequenced sample was peripheral blood mononuclear cells (PBMCs), taken at new diagnosis, from a patient treated with antithyroid drugs. The chain recombines TRBV4-3 with TRBJ2-1, with a weak D call TRBD1 (5 bases). The source is a woman between 35 and 50 years old with Graves disease. The CDR3 coding sequence is TGCGCCAGCAGCCAAGATACGAGACAGACGGAGCAGTTCTTC. This gives the protein CASSQDTRQTEQFF.